The 20 T cell receptor beta chains given below trace back to one sample, sequenced in a study of blood T cell repertoires in COVID-19. Profiling relied on immunoSEQ multiplex PCR, and the TCRdb table lists in-frame clones only, not all of them. The sample records tens of thousands of clones, 85% to 95% being singletons. The material sequenced was peripheral blood. Receptors originate from a man in his sixties with active or convalescent COVID-19.

V is TRBV7-9 and J is TRBJ1-1; no clear D gene. Germline V gives CDR1 SEHNR, CDR2 FQNEAQ (reference sequence). Deletions cut 5 bases from V and 1 base from J, with 17 bases between. CDR3 size: 16 residues. CDR3 sequence reads: CASSPEPGIGNTEAFF. Here the CDR3 DNA reads TGTGCCAGCAGCCCAGAACCCGGGATCGGGAACACTGAAGCTTTCTTT.

The chain joins TRBV5-6 to TRBJ2-3; 14 bases agree with TRBD2. Per germline, CDR1 SGHDT and CDR2 YYEEEE. With V trimmed by 3 bases and J by 6 bases, 9 bases remained unmatched. This CDR3 contains 17 residues. The CDR3 reads CASSSTSGGALGDTQYF. As DNA, the CDR3 is TGTGCCAGCAGCTCGACTAGCGGGGGGGCCTTAGGTGATACGCAGTATTTT.

This rearrangement joins TRBV10-1 to TRBJ1-4, with 7 bases that match TRBD1. CDR3 size: 17 residues. With 3 bases clipped from V and 3 bases from J, the junction kept 10 bases outside the gene matches. Germline CDR1 WNHNN, CDR2 SYGVQD (reference sequence). DNA of the CDR3: TGCGCCAGCAGTGAATTGAGACAGGGTCCGTCTAATGAAAAACTGTTTTTT. This encodes CASSELRQGPSNEKLFF.

The chain joins TRBV20-1 to TRBJ2-5; no clear D gene. CDR1 DFQATT and CDR2 SNEGSKA come from the germline V gene (reference sequence). V lost 3 bases and J lost 3, with 8 bases in between. The CDR3 sequence is 12 residues long. The CDR3, as DNA: TGCAGTGCTAGTGGTGAGGAAGAGACCCAGTACTTC. It specifies CSASGEEETQYF.

The V gene is TRBV19, the J gene TRBJ1-4, with TRBD1 identical over 9 bases. Unmatched junction bases numbered 3, after V lost 6 bases and J lost 7 bases. In germline, CDR1 is LNHDA, CDR2 SQIVND (reference sequence). The CDR3 sequence is 13 residues long. The CDR3 region has the DNA TGTGCCAGTAGCGGGACAGGGATTGAAAAACTGTTTTTT. Translating it yields CASSGTGIEKLFF.

The chain recombines TRBV25-1 with TRBJ1-4; D possibly corresponds to TRBD1 (5 bases). Trimming pared 8 bases from V and 3 bases from J, leaving 13 bases between. From germline, CDR1 is MGHDK and CDR2 SYGVNS. This CDR3 contains 14 residues. The DNA for the CDR3 is TGTGCCAGCGCCATTTGGGGGGCTAATGAAAAACTGTTTTTT. Its translation: CASAIWGANEKLFF.

The chain recombines TRBV11-3 with TRBJ2-7; TRBD2 is a possible D gene (6 bases). The germline gives CDR1 SGHNT, CDR2 YENEEA. Trimming took 4 bases from V and 0 from J, leaving 19 bases between them. CDR3 length: 17 residues. CDR3 residues: CASSSGQAGPNSYEQYF. The DNA for the CDR3 is TGTGCCAGCAGCTCCGGCCAGGCGGGACCTAACTCCTACGAGCAGTACTTC.

This clone is a singleton in its sample. The genes are TRBV5-1 and TRBJ2-1, with TRBD2 matching over 11 bases. The ends lost 2 bases at V and 8 bases at J; junction bases unmatched: 6. Germline V lookup: CDR1 SGHRS, CDR2 YFSETQ. This CDR3 spans 15 amino acids. CDR3 DNA: TGCGCCAGCAGCTTCACTAGCGGGAGTACGGATGAGCAGTTCTTC. The encoded protein is CASSFTSGSTDEQFF. Using reference TRBV5-1 and TRBJ2-1 for the parts outside the CDR3, the full variable domain is KAGVTQTPRYLIKTRGQQVTLSCSPISGHRSVSWYQQTPGQGLQFLFEYFSETQRNKGNFPGRFSGRQFSNSRSEMNVSTLELGDSALYLCASSFTSGSTDEQFFGPGTRLTVL.

The chain has TRBV5-1 and TRBJ1-5; D may be TRBD1 (5 bases). Deletions cut 2 bases from V and 8 bases from J, with 17 bases between. This CDR3 comprises 15 residues. Per germline, CDR1 SGHRS and CDR2 YFSETQ. The CDR3 nucleotides read TGCGCCAGCAGCTTTAGGGGTACCGAAGGCGAGCCCCAGCATTTT. It is translated as CASSFRGTEGEPQHF.

The chain combines TRBV4-1 with TRBJ1-1; TRBD1 agrees at 9 bases. Germline V CDR1 and CDR2: MGHRA, YSYEKL. V lost 3 bases and J lost 5; bases outside the gene matches: 10. There are 16 residues in the CDR3. CDR3: CASSQFLGDRETEAFF. The CDR3 DNA reads as TGCGCCAGCAGCCAGTTTCTTGGGGACAGGGAGACTGAAGCTTTCTTT.

The V and J genes are TRBV12-3 or TRBV12-4 and TRBJ1-1; tentatively, D is TRBD1 (5 bases). The CDR3 runs to 13 residues. Trimming left V 7 bases short and J 1 base short, with 10 bases between. Here the CDR3 reads CASTLTGNTEAFF. CDR3 coding DNA: TGTGCCAGCACCTTAACAGGGAACACTGAAGCTTTCTTT.

The chain links TRBV19 to TRBJ1-2; no definite D call. Per germline, CDR1 LNHDA and CDR2 SQIVND (reference sequence). V lost 1 base, J lost 2 bases, and 8 bases lay in between. The CDR3 runs 14 residues. In DNA, the CDR3 is TGTGCCAGTAGTATAGTACAGTTGAACTATGGCTACACCTTC. This translates into CASSIVQLNYGYTF.

The V and J genes are TRBV4-1 and TRBJ1-2; D remains unclear. The CDR3 loop spans 15 amino acids. The V end lost 2 bases, the J end lost 4 bases, and 14 bases lay between the germline ends. Germline CDR1 MGHRA, CDR2 YSYEKL. Here the CDR3 reads CASSQRHTAIYGYTF. For the CDR3, the DNA is TGCGCCAGCAGCCAAAGACATACGGCAATCTATGGCTACACCTTC.

This rearrangement joins TRBV6-5 to TRBJ1-1, with 10 bases aligning to TRBD1. The CDR3 consists of 14 residues. V lost 7 bases, J lost 6 bases, and 8 bases stayed unmatched. Germline V gives CDR1 MNHEY, CDR2 SVGAGI. The CDR3 here is CASTEPGQGAEAFF. The CDR3, as DNA: TGTGCCAGCACCGAGCCAGGACAGGGGGCTGAAGCTTTCTTT.

The rearrangement joins TRBV9 to TRBJ1-2, with TRBD1 identical over 7 bases. There are 15 residues in the CDR3. The germline V gene has CDR1 SGDLS and CDR2 YYNGEE. V lost 0 bases to trimming and J lost 6 bases; unmatched junction nucleotides: 8. CDR3 coding DNA: TGTGCCAGCAGCGTAGCCCCTGTCGACAGGGATGGCTACACCTTC. Translated, it gives CASSVAPVDRDGYTF.

V is TRBV28 and J is TRBJ1-5; 8 nucleotides match TRBD1. With V trimmed by 6 bases and J by 7 bases, 8 bases remained unmatched. The CDR3 spans 14 residues. The V gene's germline CDR1 is MDHEN and CDR2 SYDVKM. The CDR3 region is CASSVTGVWQPQHF. CDR3 coding DNA: TGTGCCAGCAGCGTGACAGGGGTCTGGCAGCCCCAGCATTTT.

The chain links TRBV19 to TRBJ2-3, with TRBD1 matching 12 bases. Germline CDR1 is LNHDA and CDR2 is SQIVND (reference sequence). The CDR3 is made up of 16 amino acids. V lost 5 bases, J lost 3 bases, and 6 bases stayed unmatched. In DNA, the CDR3 is TGTGCCAGTAGTCCCCAGGGACAGGGGGCGACAGATACGCAGTATTTT. Its protein product is CASSPQGQGATDTQYF.

The chain joins TRBV4-1 to TRBJ2-7; weak D call: TRBD2 (6 bases). V gave up 0 bases and J gave up 0 bases, with 18 bases separating them. CDR1 and CDR2 (germline): MGHRA, YSYEKL. The CDR3 length is 18 residues. The DNA of the CDR3 is TGCGCCAGCAGCCAAGACACCCCGGGAGTTATGGGCTCCTACGAGCAGTACTTC. Protein sequence: CASSQDTPGVMGSYEQYF.

This chain connects TRBV29-1 to TRBJ2-3; D is unresolved. Germline CDR1 reads SQVTM; CDR2 reads ANQGSEA. The ends were cut back, 0 bases at V and 6 bases at J, with 13 bases in the middle. The CDR3 contains 14 residues. The CDR3 is CSVEDPPPRDTQYF. DNA of the CDR3: TGCAGCGTTGAAGATCCGCCCCCCAGGGATACGCAGTATTTT.

J is TRBJ1-1 and V is TRBV25-1, with 10 bases aligning to TRBD1. This CDR3 has 16 amino acids. Germline values: CDR1 MGHDK, CDR2 SYGVNS. With V trimmed by 1 base and J by 0 bases, 2 bases remained unmatched. CDR3 nucleotide sequence: TGTGCCAGCAGTGAATTAGGGACAGGGGTGAACACTGAAGCTTTCTTT. Translating it yields CASSELGTGVNTEAFF.